This TCR beta chain was captured in a study of early T cells in non-severe SARS-CoV-2 infection. Study-wide points: Clonotype matching in VDJdb favored anti-spike CD8 responses and did not capture private and CD4 specificities.

TCRdb reprocessed the 5' RACE reads via MiXCR and lists one record per CDR3 protein. The data show tens of thousands of distinct CDR3 sequences, 8.5% to 10% seen once. This clonotype was seen at least ten times. Its antigen is unknown. With 7 bases removed from V and 4 bases from J, the gap between germline ends came to 19 bases. The CDR3 runs 15 residues. From germline, CDR1 is MNHEY and CDR2 SVGAGI. The J gene is TRBJ2-5, the V gene TRBV6-5, with a weak D call TRBD2 (6 bases). The source material was whole blood. This TCR was recovered from an adult who was a healthcare worker with PCR-confirmed SARS-CoV-2 infection or an uninfected control (not recorded which). CDR3 in DNA: TGTGCCAGCACCGAGGGTCCGGGAGCCGGAGAGACCCAGTACTTC. Amino acids: CASTEGPGAGETQYF.